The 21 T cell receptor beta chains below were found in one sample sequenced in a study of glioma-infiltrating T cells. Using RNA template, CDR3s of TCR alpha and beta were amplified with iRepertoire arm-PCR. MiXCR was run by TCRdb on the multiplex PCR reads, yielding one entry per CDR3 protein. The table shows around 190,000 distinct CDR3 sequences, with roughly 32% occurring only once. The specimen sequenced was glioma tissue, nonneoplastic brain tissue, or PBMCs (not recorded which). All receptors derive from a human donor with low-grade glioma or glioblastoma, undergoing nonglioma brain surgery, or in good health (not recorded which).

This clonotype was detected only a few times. Here the CDR3 reads CSVGSGFGEAFF. For the CDR3, the DNA is TGCAGCGTTGGGTCGGGGTTCGGTGAAGCTTTCTTT. This rearrangement joins TRBV29-1 to TRBJ1-1, with D unclear. Germline-derived CDR1 and CDR2 are SQVTM and ANQGSEA. Deletions cut 4 bases from V and 7 bases from J, with 13 bases between. The CDR3 spans 12 residues. Supplemented by reference TRBV29-1 and TRBJ1-1, the full variable domain reads SAVISQKPSRDICQRGTSLTIQCQVDSQVTMMFWYRQQPGQSLTLIATANQGSEATYESGFVIDKFPISRPNLTFSTLTVSNMSPEDSSIYLCSVGSGFGEAFFGQGTRLTVV.

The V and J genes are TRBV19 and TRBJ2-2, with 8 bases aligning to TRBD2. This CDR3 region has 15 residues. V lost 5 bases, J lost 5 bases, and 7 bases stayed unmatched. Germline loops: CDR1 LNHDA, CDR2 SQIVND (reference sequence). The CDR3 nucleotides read TGTGCCAGTAGTCGTCGGGAGGGCCATACCGGGGAGCTGTTTTTT. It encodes CASSRREGHTGELFF.

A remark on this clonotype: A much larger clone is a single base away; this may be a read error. The CDR3 nucleotides read TGTGCCAGCAGAGGGCGGGACCATCCAGATACGCAGTATTTT. It encodes CASRGRDHPDTQYF. V gene TRBV15 combines with J gene TRBJ2-3, with D perhaps TRBD2 (6 bases). Trimming stripped 10 bases from V and 4 bases from J, with 18 bases between. Germline assignment: CDR1 LNHNV and CDR2 YYDKDF (reference sequence). CDR3 size: 14 residues. The complete variable domain, with remaining parts taken from reference TRBV15 and TRBJ2-3, reads DAMVIQNPRYQVTQFGKPVTLSCSQTLNHNVMYWYQQKSSQAPKLLFHYYDKDFNNEADTPDNFQSRRPNTSFCFLDIRSPGLGDTAMYLCASRGRDHPDTQYFGPGTRLTVL.

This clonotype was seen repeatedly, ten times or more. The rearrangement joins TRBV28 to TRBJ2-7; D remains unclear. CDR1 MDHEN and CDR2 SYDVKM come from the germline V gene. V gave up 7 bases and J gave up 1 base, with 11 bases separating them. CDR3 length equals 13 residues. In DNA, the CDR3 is TGTGCCAGCAAACTGACAAATTCCTACGAGCAGTACTTC. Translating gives CASKLTNSYEQYF.

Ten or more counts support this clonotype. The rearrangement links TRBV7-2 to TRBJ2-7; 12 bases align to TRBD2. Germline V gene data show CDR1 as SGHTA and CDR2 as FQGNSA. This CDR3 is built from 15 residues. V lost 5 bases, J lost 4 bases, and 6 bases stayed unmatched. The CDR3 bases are TGTGCCAGCAGCAAGACTAGCGGGAGTCAGTACGAGCAGTACTTC. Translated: CASSKTSGSQYEQYF.

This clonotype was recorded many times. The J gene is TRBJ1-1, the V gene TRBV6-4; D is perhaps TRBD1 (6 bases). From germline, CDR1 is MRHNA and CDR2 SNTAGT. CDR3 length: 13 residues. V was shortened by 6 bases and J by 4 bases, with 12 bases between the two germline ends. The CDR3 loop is CASSLDSRTEAFF. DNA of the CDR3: TGTGCCAGCAGCTTGGACAGCCGCACTGAAGCTTTCTTT.

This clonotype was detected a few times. This CDR3 is CASSLLASGVANTIYF. Written as DNA, the CDR3 is TGTGCCAGCAGCCTCCTCGCCTCCGGGGTGGCAAACACCATATATTTT. This rearrangement joins TRBV5-5 to TRBJ1-3; D uncertain. Germline V gene data show CDR1 as SGHKS and CDR2 as YYEKEE (reference sequence). This CDR3 spans 16 amino acids. The V end lost 4 bases, the J end lost 6 bases, and 20 bases lay between the germline ends.

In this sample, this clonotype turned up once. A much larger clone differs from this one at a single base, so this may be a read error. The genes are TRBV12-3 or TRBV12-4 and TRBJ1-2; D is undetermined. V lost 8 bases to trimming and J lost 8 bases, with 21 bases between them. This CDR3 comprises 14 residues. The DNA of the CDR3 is TGTGCCAGCGGTAAGTCTCAAAACTTCGGGGGCTACACCTTC. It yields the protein CASGKSQNFGGYTF.

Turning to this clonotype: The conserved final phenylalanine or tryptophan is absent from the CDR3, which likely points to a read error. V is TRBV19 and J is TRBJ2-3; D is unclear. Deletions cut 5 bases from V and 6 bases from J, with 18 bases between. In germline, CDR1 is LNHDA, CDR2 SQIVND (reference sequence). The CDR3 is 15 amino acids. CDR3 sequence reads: CASSVGQARRDTQYL. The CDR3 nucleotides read TGTGCCAGTAGTGTAGGGCAGGCCCGACGTGATACGCAGTATCTT.

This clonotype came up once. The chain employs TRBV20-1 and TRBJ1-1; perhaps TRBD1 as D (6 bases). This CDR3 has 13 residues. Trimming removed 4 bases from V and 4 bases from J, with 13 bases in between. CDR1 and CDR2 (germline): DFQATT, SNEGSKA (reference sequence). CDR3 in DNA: TGCAGTGCTAACCCAGGGGTAGGCACTGAAGCTTTCTTT. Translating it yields CSANPGVGTEAFF.

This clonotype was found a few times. DNA for the CDR3: TGTGCCAGCAGTCCCCGGGACAGGGCTTCAGGACAGCCCCAGCATTTT. The encoded protein is CASSPRDRASGQPQHF. V and J are TRBV12-3 or TRBV12-4 and TRBJ1-5; TRBD1 agrees at 9 bases. The J segment lost 7 bases and the V segment lost 5 bases, leaving 12 bases of the junction unmatched. The CDR3 consists of 16 residues.

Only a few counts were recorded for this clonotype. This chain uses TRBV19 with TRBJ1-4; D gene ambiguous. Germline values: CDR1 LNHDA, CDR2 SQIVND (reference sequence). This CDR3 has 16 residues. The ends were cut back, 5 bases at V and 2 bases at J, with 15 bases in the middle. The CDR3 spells CASSRVDRATNEKLFF. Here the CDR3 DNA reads TGTGCCAGTAGTCGGGTGGACCGTGCGACTAATGAAAAACTGTTTTTT.

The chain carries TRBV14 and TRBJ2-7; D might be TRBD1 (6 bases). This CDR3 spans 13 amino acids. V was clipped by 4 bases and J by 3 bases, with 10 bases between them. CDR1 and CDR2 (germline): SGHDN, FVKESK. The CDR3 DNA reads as TGTGCCAGCAGCCGGGAGACAGGCTACGAGCAGTACTTC. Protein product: CASSRETGYEQYF.

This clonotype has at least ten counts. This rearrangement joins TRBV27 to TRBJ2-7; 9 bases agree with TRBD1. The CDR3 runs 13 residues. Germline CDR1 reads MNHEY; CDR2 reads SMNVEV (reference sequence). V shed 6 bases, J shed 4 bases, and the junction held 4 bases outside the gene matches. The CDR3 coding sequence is TGTGCCAGCAGGGGGACAGGGCGTTACGAGCAGTACTTC. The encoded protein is CASRGTGRYEQYF.

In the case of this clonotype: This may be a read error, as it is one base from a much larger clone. This CDR3 reads CASSIADREVPDTKYF. The CDR3, as DNA: TGTGCCAGTAGTATAGCAGACCGGGAAGTTCCAGATACGAAGTATTTT. This chain uses TRBV19 with TRBJ2-3; D perhaps matches TRBD2 (5 bases). CDR3 length equals 16 residues. Germline lookup yields CDR1 LNHDA and CDR2 SQIVND (reference sequence). Supplemented by reference TRBV19 and TRBJ2-3, the full variable domain reads DGGITQSPKYLFRKEGQNVTLSCEQNLNHDAMYWYRQDPGQGLRLIYYSQIVNDFQKGDIAEGYSVSREKKESFPLTVTSAQKNPTAFYLCASSIADREVPDTKYFGPGTRLTVL.

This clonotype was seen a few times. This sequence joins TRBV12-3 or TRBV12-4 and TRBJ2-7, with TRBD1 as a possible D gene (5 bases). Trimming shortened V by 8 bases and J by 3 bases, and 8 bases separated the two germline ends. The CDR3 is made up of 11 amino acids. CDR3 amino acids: CASGAYYEQYF. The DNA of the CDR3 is TGTGCCAGCGGGGCATACTACGAGCAGTACTTC.

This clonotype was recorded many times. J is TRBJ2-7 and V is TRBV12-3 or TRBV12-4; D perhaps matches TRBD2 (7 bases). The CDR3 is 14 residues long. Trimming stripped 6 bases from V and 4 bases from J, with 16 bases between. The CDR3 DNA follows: TGTGCCAGCAGCATCGGACTAGGGGGTTACGAGCAGTACTTC. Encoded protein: CASSIGLGGYEQYF.

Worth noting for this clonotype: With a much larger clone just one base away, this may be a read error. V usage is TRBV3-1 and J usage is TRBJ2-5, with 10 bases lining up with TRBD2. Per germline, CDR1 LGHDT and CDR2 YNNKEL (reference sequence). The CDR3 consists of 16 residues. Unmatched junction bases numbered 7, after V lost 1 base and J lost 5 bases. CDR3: CASSQALAGATETQYF. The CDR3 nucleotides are TGTGCCAGCAGCCAAGCGCTAGCGGGAGCTACGGAGACCCAGTACTTC.

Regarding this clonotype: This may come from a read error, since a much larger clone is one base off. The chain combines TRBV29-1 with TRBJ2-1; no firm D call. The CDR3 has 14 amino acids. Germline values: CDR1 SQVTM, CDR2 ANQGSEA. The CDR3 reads CGVAENYRLNEQFF. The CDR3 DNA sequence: TGCGGCGTTGCTGAGAATTACCGCCTAAATGAGCAGTTCTTC.

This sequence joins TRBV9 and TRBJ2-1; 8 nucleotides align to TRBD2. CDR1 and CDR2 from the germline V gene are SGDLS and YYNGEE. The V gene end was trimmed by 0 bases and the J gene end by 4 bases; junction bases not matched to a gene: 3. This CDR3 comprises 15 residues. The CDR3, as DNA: TGTGCCAGCAGCGTAGAAAGCGGGGGTTACAATGAGCAGTTCTTC. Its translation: CASSVESGGYNEQFF. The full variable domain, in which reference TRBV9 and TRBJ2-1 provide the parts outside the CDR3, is DSGVTQTPKHLITATGQRVTLRCSPRSGDLSVYWYQQSLDQGLQFLIQYYNGEERAKGNILERFSAQQFPDLHSELNLSSLELGDSALYFCASSVESGGYNEQFFGPGTRLTVL.

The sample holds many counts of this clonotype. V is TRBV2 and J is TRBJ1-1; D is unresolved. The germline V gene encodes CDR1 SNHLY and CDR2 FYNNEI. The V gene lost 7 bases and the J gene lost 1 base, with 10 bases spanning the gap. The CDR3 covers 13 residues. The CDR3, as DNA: TGTGCCAGCACCCAAGAACGGAACACTGAAGCTTTCTTT. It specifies CASTQERNTEAFF.